This T cell receptor (beta chain) was observed in a study of Graves' ophthalmopathy and Graves' hyperthyroidism. Study as a whole: Peripheral blood sampling occurred at initial diagnosis, before any treatment.

The sequenced template was RNA, covering the TCR beta CDR3 region. The first round was an RT-PCR with HTBI primers, and the second round was a multiplex PCR. TCRdb recomputed calls from the multiplex PCR reads with MiXCR, one row per CDR3 protein. The sample carries 340,000 or so distinct CDR3 sequences, about a sixth recorded once. About 10 ml of fresh blood yielded the PBMCs by density gradient. This clonotype was counted ten times or more. This sequence originates from an adult man with Graves' ophthalmopathy. Sequenced sample: peripheral blood.

The CDR3 DNA follows: TGTGCCTGGAGTGCGCACCAAGAGACCCAGTACTTC. Translated, it gives CAWSAHQETQYF. The V call is TRBV30, the J call TRBJ2-5; D is uncertain. This CDR3 is 12 amino acids long. Germline CDR1 and CDR2: GTSNPN and SVGIG (reference sequence). V lost 1 base, J lost 0 bases, and 3 bases lay in between.